Presented here are 27 T cell receptor beta chains from one specimen sequenced in a study of cytomegalovirus exposure and HLA in healthy donors. Use of 60 Vbeta and 13 Jbeta primers characterized the PCR. Measured with immunoSEQ multiplex PCR; TCRdb has only the in-frame clones, and not every one. The profile shows under 200,000 clones, about 70% of them singletons. The sequenced sample was PBMCs. These receptors originate from a woman in her 30s in good health and CMV-seronegative.

The V gene is TRBV2, the J gene TRBJ1-1, with TRBD1 matching over 10 bases. Germline-derived CDR1 and CDR2 are SNHLY and FYNNEI. V shed 6 bases and J 5 bases; nucleotides not matched to a gene: 6. This CDR3 contains 14 residues. The DNA of the CDR3 is TGTGCCAGCAGCACGGGACAGGGGATAACTGAAGCTTTCTTT. As protein: CASSTGQGITEAFF.

The gene calls are TRBV20-1 and TRBJ1-3; no definite D call. V lost 2 bases to trimming and J lost 9 bases, with 8 bases between them. Germline CDR1 is DFQATT and CDR2 is SNEGSKA (reference sequence). The CDR3 contains 11 residues. The CDR3 DNA follows: TGCAGTGCTAGACAGAGGGTCACCATATATTTT. Translated, it gives CSARQRVTIYF.

This clone was observed a few times. The chain is built from TRBV2 and TRBJ2-2, with 8 bases matching TRBD2. This CDR3 has 15 amino acids. The V and J ends lost 4 bases and 5 bases, in that order; junction bases with no gene match: 6. CDR1 SNHLY and CDR2 FYNNEI come from the germline V gene. The CDR3 coding sequence is TGTGCCAGCAGTGCCCGGGGGGGCGGTACCGGGGAGCTGTTTTTT. Translating it yields CASSARGGGTGELFF.

The rearrangement joins TRBV5-8 to TRBJ1-1, with TRBD1 matching over 9 bases. CDR1 is SGHTS and CDR2 is YDEGEE in the germline V gene. V lost 8 bases, J lost 4 bases, and 12 bases stayed unmatched. CDR3 length equals 15 residues. The CDR3 here is CASDHLGQGGTEAFF. The CDR3 DNA sequence: TGTGCCAGTGACCATTTGGGACAGGGCGGCACTGAAGCTTTCTTT. Looking up the rest from reference TRBV5-8 and TRBJ1-1 gives the full variable domain: EAGVTQSPTHLIKTRGQQATLRCSPISGHTSVYWYQQALGLGLQFLLWYDEGEERNRGNFPPRFSGRQFPNYSSELNVNALELEDSALYLCASDHLGQGGTEAFFGQGTRLTVV.

This clone has only one observation. V is TRBV7-9 and J is TRBJ2-1, with D possibly TRBD2 on 6 matching bases. The CDR3 spans 14 residues. The V end was cut by 8 bases, the J end by 0 bases, with 11 bases between. Germline V CDR1 and CDR2: SEHNR, FQNEAQ (reference sequence). The CDR3 loop is CASALARSYNEQFF. As DNA, the CDR3 is TGTGCCAGCGCTCTAGCGCGCTCCTACAATGAGCAGTTCTTC.

V is TRBV4-1 and J is TRBJ1-2, with D perhaps matching TRBD1 (6 bases). Germline assignment: CDR1 MGHRA and CDR2 YSYEKL. The CDR3 length is 13 residues. The germline V and J ends were trimmed by 1 base and 8 bases, with 11 bases remaining between them. The CDR3 is CASSQVTGSGYTF. The CDR3, as DNA: TGCGCCAGCAGCCAAGTTACAGGGTCGGGCTACACCTTC.

This rearrangement joins TRBV19 to TRBJ2-7; 8 bases map to TRBD2. Trimming at V came to 5 bases and at J to 1 base, leaving 4 bases not matched to a gene. Germline lookup yields CDR1 LNHDA and CDR2 SQIVND (reference sequence). The CDR3 sequence is 14 residues long. The CDR3 DNA follows: TGTGCCAGTAGTGGAATAGCGGGATCCTACGAGCAGTACTTC. Translating gives CASSGIAGSYEQYF.

With respect to this clone: Sequence at one end of the junction differs from germline and may be a read error. The chain is built from TRBV7-6 and TRBJ1-2; D is possibly TRBD1 (5 bases). The CDR3 runs 14 residues. Germline CDR1 reads SGHVS; CDR2 reads FNYEAQ. In DNA form, the CDR3 reads TGTGCCAGCACCTTAGGGGCGGGTAACTATGGCTACACCTTC. Amino acids: CASTLGAGNYGYTF.

The chain employs TRBV4-1 and TRBJ2-3, with D unresolved. Per germline, CDR1 MGHRA and CDR2 YSYEKL. The CDR3 is 16 amino acids. V was shortened by 0 bases and J by 2 bases, with 12 bases between the two germline ends. For the CDR3, the DNA is TGCGCCAGCAGCCAAGACATGGGCAGCCTCACAGATACGCAGTATTTT. This codes for CASSQDMGSLTDTQYF.

The chain employs TRBV15 and TRBJ2-7; 7 nucleotides align to TRBD1. In germline, CDR1 is LNHNV, CDR2 YYDKDF (reference sequence). CDR3 length: 15 amino acids. J lost 4 bases, V lost 3 bases, and 9 bases had no gene match. CDR3 DNA sequence: TGTGCCACCAGCAGTGATAGGGACAGCCCATACGAGCAGTACTTC. Its protein is CATSSDRDSPYEQYF.

The chain joins TRBV6-1 to TRBJ1-2; 9 bases line up with TRBD1. This CDR3 comprises 15 residues. After removal of 0 bases from V and 6 bases from J, the junction contained 5 bases not matched to a gene. Germline values: CDR1 MNHNS, CDR2 SASEGT. The CDR3 loop is CASSEADRGRDGYTF. The CDR3 DNA follows: TGTGCCAGCAGTGAAGCGGACAGGGGTAGGGATGGCTACACCTTC.

CDR3 DNA: TGTGCCAGCACCCTTTTAGGGACAGCTAACTATGGCTACACCTTC. Residues: CASTLLGTANYGYTF. The chain employs TRBV5-6 and TRBJ1-2; 7 bases agree with TRBD1. Germline loops: CDR1 SGHDT, CDR2 YYEEEE. With V trimmed by 6 bases and J by 0 bases, 8 bases remained unmatched. This CDR3 spans 15 amino acids.

The rearrangement links TRBV30 to TRBJ2-5, with TRBD2 matching over 13 bases. TRBJ2-7 explains the end of the DNA better; the J call may be wrong. Per germline, CDR1 GTSNPN and CDR2 SVGIG (reference sequence). The CDR3 covers 15 residues. CDR3 loop: CAWSRGLAGPYEQYF. CDR3 DNA: TGTGCCTGGAGTAGGGGACTAGCGGGACCCTACGAGCAGTACTTC.

V usage is TRBV9 and J usage is TRBJ2-7, with 7 nucleotides matching TRBD1. CDR1 and CDR2 (germline): SGDLS, YYNGEE. J lost 3 bases, V lost 2 bases, and 2 bases had no gene match. This CDR3 is built from 13 residues. The CDR3 loop reads CASSVGQHYEQYF. CDR3 nucleotides: TGTGCCAGCAGCGTGGGACAGCACTACGAGCAGTACTTC.

The V and J genes are TRBV7-2 and TRBJ2-7; 8 bases align to TRBD2. CDR3 length: 15 amino acids. Unmatched junction bases numbered 6, after V lost 0 bases and J lost 5 bases. Germline CDR1 is SGHTA and CDR2 is FQGNSA. The CDR3 DNA reads as TGTGCCAGCAGCTTAGCCGGGAGGGGGGCCCACGAGCAGTACTTC. Residues: CASSLAGRGAHEQYF.

The chain is built from TRBV7-2 and TRBJ1-1; no clear D gene. The germline V gene has CDR1 SGHTA and CDR2 FQGNSA. Trimming took 0 bases from V and 1 from J, leaving 6 bases between them. The CDR3 contains 14 residues. CDR3: CASSLAHRNTEAFF. As DNA, the CDR3 is TGTGCCAGCAGCTTAGCTCACAGGAACACTGAAGCTTTCTTT.

The V and J genes are TRBV11-2 and TRBJ1-5, with 7 nucleotides matching TRBD1. The CDR3 covers 15 residues. Trimming removed 5 bases from V and 3 bases from J; junction bases left unmatched: 7. Looked up from germline, CDR1 is SGHAT and CDR2 is FQNNGV. Here the CDR3 reads CASSKQGINNQPQHF. The DNA for the CDR3 is TGTGCCAGCAGCAAACAGGGGATCAACAATCAGCCCCAGCATTTT.

The rearrangement joins TRBV6-7 to TRBJ2-3, with 8 bases that match TRBD1. TRBV6-7 is an open reading frame, and its role is uncertain. This CDR3 is 16 amino acids long. The junction had 8 bases not matched to a gene; V was cut back by 2 bases and J by 4 bases. DNA for the CDR3: TGTGCCAGCAGTTACGGTTTAGGACAGGGTGCAGATACGCAGTATTTT. It codes for CASSYGLGQGADTQYF.

This sequence joins TRBV28 and TRBJ2-1; no firm D call. Germline V gives CDR1 MDHEN, CDR2 SYDVKM. V lost 6 bases and J lost 2, with 8 bases in between. The CDR3 is 13 residues long. CDR3 DNA sequence: TGTGCCAGCAGGGCCCCCCCCTACAATGAGCAGTTCTTC. Its protein product is CASRAPPYNEQFF. The full variable domain, its missing parts supplied by reference TRBV28 and TRBJ2-1, is DVKVTQSSRYLVKRTGEKVFLECVQDMDHENMFWYRQDPGLGLRLIYFSYDVKMKEKGDIPEGYSVSREKKERFSLILESASTNQTSMYLCASRAPPYNEQFFGPGTRLTVL.

This chain joins TRBV5-6 and TRBJ2-6; weak D call: TRBD1 (5 bases). Looked up from germline, CDR1 is SGHDT and CDR2 is YYEEEE. The CDR3 is 14 amino acids. Deletions cut 1 base from V and 4 bases from J, with 6 bases between. The CDR3 DNA follows: TGTGCCAGCAGCTTGAGGGGCGGGGCCAACGTCCTGACTTTC. Amino acids: CASSLRGGANVLTF.

J is TRBJ2-2 and V is TRBV5-1; tentative D call: TRBD2 (6 bases). There are 16 residues in the CDR3. In germline, CDR1 is SGHRS, CDR2 YFSETQ. The germline V and J ends were trimmed by 3 bases and 4 bases, with 16 bases remaining between them. The CDR3 region is CASSSVPGTATGELFF. In nucleotides, the CDR3 is TGCGCCAGCAGCTCGGTCCCCGGGACTGCCACCGGGGAGCTGTTTTTT.

The chain combines TRBV7-2 with TRBJ2-7, with 9 bases lining up with TRBD2. The germline CDR1 and CDR2 sequences are SGHTA and FQGNSA. The junction had 11 bases not matched to a gene; V was cut back by 2 bases and J by 6 bases. The CDR3 consists of 16 residues. The CDR3 loop reads CASSLRRSGGRLEQYF. CDR3 in DNA: TGTGCCAGCAGCTTACGTCGTAGCGGGGGTCGGCTCGAGCAGTACTTC.

The genes are TRBV6-1 and TRBJ2-7, with 7 bases identical to TRBD1. V trimming: 7 bases; J trimming: 3 bases; junction bases outside the gene matches: 9. Germline lookup yields CDR1 MNHNS and CDR2 SASEGT. The CDR3 is 14 residues long. DNA for the CDR3: TGTGCCAGCAAACTTCAGGGGGATCTCTACGAGCAGTACTTC. It translates to CASKLQGDLYEQYF.

This chain links TRBV10-3 with TRBJ2-5; D may be TRBD2 (6 bases). Trimming shortened V by 4 bases and J by 3 bases, and 18 bases separated the two germline ends. Germline V gene data show CDR1 as ENHRY and CDR2 as SYGVKD. CDR3 size: 16 residues. CDR3 sequence (DNA): TGTGCCATCAGTGGTTCGGGCGGGGCCAAAGAAGAGACCCAGTACTTC. It codes for CAISGSGGAKEETQYF.

The chain has TRBV7-2 and TRBJ2-7, with 8 bases identical to TRBD2. The CDR3 is 14 amino acids. V trimming: 3 bases; J trimming: 7 bases; junction bases outside the gene matches: 8. Germline assignment: CDR1 SGHTA and CDR2 FQGNSA. The CDR3 region has the DNA TGTGCCAGCAGCTTTAACCCCGCTAGCGGGGAGCAGTACTTC. Translation: CASSFNPASGEQYF.

The chain joins TRBV6-5 to TRBJ1-2, with 7 bases identical to TRBD1. Trimming removed 2 bases from V and 6 bases from J; junction bases left unmatched: 6. Per germline, CDR1 MNHEY and CDR2 SVGAGI. This CDR3 region has 14 residues. The CDR3 DNA is TGTGCCAGCAGTTACGGCAGGGGGGCTAATGGCTACACCTTC. Translating gives CASSYGRGANGYTF.

This rearrangement joins TRBV4-1 to TRBJ1-4, with 7 bases identical to TRBD1. The V gene's germline CDR1 is MGHRA and CDR2 YSYEKL. The J segment lost 5 bases and the V segment lost 5 bases, leaving 5 bases of the junction unmatched. The CDR3 has 14 amino acids. In DNA form, the CDR3 reads TGCGCCAGCAGCAGGGGGCAATTAAATGAAAAACTGTTTTTT. It encodes CASSRGQLNEKLFF.